The clone carrying this TCR beta chain was observed many times. Its antigen is undetermined. Scientists amplified the TCR beta CDR3 regions from RNA transcripts. HTBI primers primed a first-round RT-PCR, and a second-round multiplex PCR followed. TCRdb independently ran MiXCR on the multiplex PCR reads; one entry per CDR3 protein. The table includes 200,000 to 250,000 distinct CDR3 sequences, approximately 21% detected once. This specimen comes from a study of Graves' ophthalmopathy and Graves' hyperthyroidism. Study-wide results and caveats: Blood repertoires reportedly contained most expanded thyroid clonotypes above 0.001 frequency.

The specimen sequenced was peripheral blood. This sequence was found in a woman aged 50 to 65 with Graves' ophthalmopathy.

This CDR3 is CASSSVYNQPQHF. CDR3 bases: TGTGCCAGCAGTTCAGTATACAATCAGCCCCAGCATTTT. The chain is built from TRBV27 and TRBJ1-5, with D hard to call. Germline CDR1 reads MNHEY; CDR2 reads SMNVEV (reference sequence). Trimming took off 4 bases at V and 3 bases at J, with 7 bases between the two ends. This CDR3 has 13 residues.